This T cell receptor beta chain is drawn from a study of memory CD4+ T cells and cytomegalovirus serostatus. The sort gate was single viable CD3+CD4+CD8-CD45RO+ cells for memory CD4+ T cells. The CDR3 has 13 amino acids. Trimming pared 8 bases from V and 1 base from J, leaving 12 bases between. Germline CDR1 SNHLY, CDR2 FYNNEI. Only in-frame clones appear in the TCRdb table, and some are missing; sequencing was by immunoSEQ multiplex PCR. The sample shows 55,000 to 65,000 clones, roughly 81% of them seen only once. V gene TRBV2 combines with J gene TRBJ2-7; D is perhaps TRBD1 (6 bases). Sequences were obtained from memory CD4+ T cells from blood. The receptor was isolated from an adult in good health and CMV-seronegative. CDR3 DNA: TGTGCCAGCGATCCGCAGGGGTCCTACGAGCAGTACTTC. Amino acid sequence: CASDPQGSYEQYF.